The 23 T cell receptor beta chains below all came from one sample that was sequenced in a study of cytomegalovirus exposure and HLA in healthy donors (dated by TCRdb to the late 2010s). The method behind the library was the immunoSEQ multiplex PCR assay. This is the immuneACCESS table as TCRdb keeps it, with only in-frame sequences that have V and J called. A part of the clones is gone; compared with another copy, unresolved V genes explain less than half, and the rest is unexplained. In this sample the table shows some 320,000 clones, about nine tenths of which occur a single time. The top ten constitute approximately 1.2% of the sample. Sequenced: PBMCs. The receptor set was obtained from a woman in her twenties or thirties in good health and CMV-seropositive.

J is TRBJ1-3 and V is TRBV9; maybe TRBD1 (6 bases). V was pared by 7 bases and J by 6 bases, with 11 bases between. CDR3 size: 12 residues. Germline CDR1 is SGDLS and CDR2 is YYNGEE. The CDR3 nucleotides are TGTGCCAGCGGGGGGCCCCCAAACACCATATATTTT. It is translated as CASGGPPNTIYF.

The V call is TRBV4-3, the J call TRBJ2-2; TRBD1 might be the D (6 bases). Trimming removed 4 bases from V and 1 base from J, with 7 bases in between. The germline gives CDR1 LGHNA, CDR2 YSLEER. This CDR3 comprises 14 residues. CDR3: CASSRGLNTGELFF. Written as DNA, the CDR3 is TGCGCCAGCAGCCGGGGGCTGAACACCGGGGAGCTGTTTTTT.

This chain joins TRBV9 and TRBJ2-2; D perhaps matches TRBD2 (6 bases). V was cut by 6 bases and J by 4 bases, with 22 bases left in between. Germline V lookup: CDR1 SGDLS, CDR2 YYNGEE. This CDR3 region has 17 residues. CDR3 sequence reads: CASTRSRDWRGTGELFF. CDR3 in DNA: TGTGCCAGCACCCGTAGTAGAGATTGGAGGGGCACCGGGGAGCTGTTTTTT.

This chain connects TRBV11-2 to TRBJ2-2, with 7 bases that match TRBD2. Germline loops: CDR1 SGHAT, CDR2 FQNNGV. The CDR3 totals 14 residues. V lost 4 bases, J lost 6 bases, and 5 bases stayed unmatched. The CDR3 protein is CASSSLRGAGELFF. CDR3 bases: TGTGCCAGCAGCTCACTCCGGGGGGCCGGGGAGCTGTTTTTT.

This clone was recorded a few times. This sequence joins TRBV2 and TRBJ2-2, with TRBD2 matching over 8 bases. The V gene's germline CDR1 is SNHLY and CDR2 FYNNEI. This CDR3 region has 13 residues. The ends lost 9 bases at V and 4 bases at J; junction bases unmatched: 4. This CDR3 reads CARAGAGTGELFF. CDR3 nucleotide sequence: TGTGCCAGAGCGGGGGCGGGCACCGGGGAGCTGTTTTTT.

The rearrangement uses TRBV27 and TRBJ2-5, with TRBD2 matching 8 bases. CDR3 length: 15 amino acids. CDR1 is MNHEY, CDR2 SMNVEV, per germline (reference sequence). J lost 3 bases, V lost 6 bases, and 9 bases had no gene match. DNA of the CDR3: TGTGCCAGCAGGGGACTAGGTCGGCTAGAAGAGACCCAGTACTTC. Residues: CASRGLGRLEETQYF.

Note on this clone: The missing conserved phenylalanine or tryptophan at the end of this CDR3 makes a read error likely. Because the CDR3's place on the DNA is in doubt, the DNA is left out and the CDR3 is given as listed by TCRdb. The CDR3 protein is CARSLGLAGGPLQV. The rearrangement uses TRBV5-3 and TRBJ2-3; TRBD2, the table's D call, lacks a check against the DNA. TRBV5-3 is known as an ORF, though its function is uncertain. Termini included, the CDR3 measures 14 amino acids.

This sequence joins TRBV5-4 and TRBJ2-7; possible D gene TRBD2, 6 bases. Trimming took off 3 bases at V and 2 bases at J, with 15 bases between the two ends. Germline V gene lookup returns CDR1 SGHNT and CDR2 YYREEE (reference sequence). This CDR3 spans 15 amino acids. The DNA for the CDR3 is TGTGCCAGCAGCTGGGGTGGGACTGCAACCTACGAGCAGTACTTC. Amino acids: CASSWGGTATYEQYF.

The gene calls are TRBV18 and TRBJ2-2; TRBD2 matches at 8 bases. The CDR3 runs to 16 residues. V gave up 6 bases and J gave up 0 bases; unmatched junction bases: 6. Germline assignment: CDR1 KGHSH and CDR2 LQKENI. Here the CDR3 DNA reads TGTGCCAGCTCGCTCATTAGCGGGACGAACACCGGGGAGCTGTTTTTT. It specifies CASSLISGTNTGELFF. The whole variable domain, remainder taken from reference TRBV18 and TRBJ2-2, is NAGVMQNPRHLVRRRGQEARLRCSPMKGHSHVYWYRQLPEEGLKFMVYLQKENIIDESGMPKERFSAEFPKEGPSILRIQQVVRGDSAAYFCASSLISGTNTGELFFGEGSRLTVL.

The chain links TRBV6-1 to TRBJ1-1; the D is unclear. The germline V gene encodes CDR1 MNHNS and CDR2 SASEGT. Trimming pared 7 bases from V and 5 bases from J, leaving 11 bases between. The CDR3 extends over 12 amino acids. The CDR3 nucleotides are TGTGCCAGCATCCTCGACGGGACTGAAGCTTTCTTT. This codes for CASILDGTEAFF.

The chain employs TRBV7-2 and TRBJ2-7, with 7 bases that match TRBD1. This CDR3 spans 14 amino acids. The germline V gene has CDR1 SGHTA and CDR2 FQGNSA. Unmatched junction bases numbered 6, after V lost 4 bases and J lost 3 bases. Here the CDR3 reads CASSYYRDSYEQYF. As DNA, the CDR3 is TGTGCCAGCAGCTACTACCGGGACAGCTACGAGCAGTACTTC.

The chain joins TRBV5-6 to TRBJ2-7; no reliable D call. The ends were cut back, 2 bases at V and 0 bases at J, with 12 bases in the middle. The CDR3 runs 15 residues. Per germline, CDR1 SGHDT and CDR2 YYEEEE. CDR3 sequence reads: CASSFRLSDSYEQYF. DNA for the CDR3: TGTGCCAGCAGCTTTCGACTTTCGGACTCCTACGAGCAGTACTTC.

V is TRBV7-2 and J is TRBJ1-2; D remains ambiguous. The CDR3 covers 14 residues. Germline CDR1 SGHTA, CDR2 FQGNSA. V lost 4 bases and J 8 bases, leaving 17 bases between the germline ends. CDR3 sequence reads: CASSSRLDLEGYTF. The CDR3 coding sequence is TGTGCCAGCAGCTCCCGGCTCGACTTGGAGGGCTACACCTTC.

The chain joins TRBV4-3 to TRBJ1-2; TRBD1 matches 9 bases. After removal of 6 bases from V and 4 bases from J, the junction contained 3 bases not matched to a gene. Per the germline V gene, CDR1 is LGHNA and CDR2 is YSLEER. The CDR3 loop spans 13 amino acids. In DNA, the CDR3 is TGCGCCAGCAGTCAGACAGGGGGCTATGGCTACACCTTC. This encodes CASSQTGGYGYTF.

Written as DNA, the CDR3 is TGCGCCAGCAGCCAAGATCCTGGCTCCCTTCCAGATACGCAGTATTTT. It encodes CASSQDPGSLPDTQYF. The gene calls are TRBV4-3 and TRBJ2-3, with D unresolved. V lost 0 bases and J 4 bases, leaving 14 bases between the germline ends. The V gene's germline CDR1 is LGHNA and CDR2 YSLEER. The CDR3 is 16 residues long.

The V gene is TRBV27, the J gene TRBJ2-6, with 11 bases aligning to TRBD1. The CDR3 has 17 amino acids. V lost 7 bases, J lost 3 bases, and 8 bases stayed unmatched. The germline V gene encodes CDR1 MNHEY and CDR2 SMNVEV (reference sequence). CDR3 protein: CASTSPGQGVGANVLTF. The CDR3 bases are TGTGCCAGCACCTCCCCGGGACAGGGGGTTGGGGCCAACGTCCTGACTTTC.

This rearrangement joins TRBV28 to TRBJ2-7, with 11 bases identical to TRBD2. Germline CDR1 and CDR2: MDHEN and SYDVKM. The CDR3 has 15 amino acids. Trimming at V came to 5 bases and at J to 6 bases, leaving 9 bases not matched to a gene. The DNA of the CDR3 is TGTGCCAGCAGTCTACTAGCGGGAGTCTCTCGCGAGCAGTACTTC. This encodes CASSLLAGVSREQYF.

This sequence joins TRBV21-1 and TRBJ2-7; the table gives TRBD2 as D, unverified against the DNA. TRBV21-1 constitutes a pseudogene. CDR3 length: 19 amino acids. This chain's CDR3 is CASSKSRGELAGKLYEQYF. The DNA of the CDR3 is TGTGCCAGCAGCAAATCCAGGGGGGAACTAGCGGGAAAGCTCTACGAGCAGTACTTC.

CDR3 amino acids: CASIGPGAMNTEAFF. CDR3 nucleotides: TGTGCCAGCATCGGTCCGGGGGCTATGAACACTGAAGCTTTCTTT. This chain joins TRBV6-5 and TRBJ1-1, with D tentatively TRBD1 (6 bases). In germline, CDR1 is MNHEY, CDR2 SVGAGI. The germline V and J ends were trimmed by 7 bases and 0 bases, with 15 bases remaining between them. CDR3 size: 15 residues.

The chain uses TRBV2 and TRBJ1-5; a possible D gene is TRBD1 (5 bases). The CDR3 totals 16 residues. CDR1 SNHLY and CDR2 FYNNEI come from the germline V gene. Between the trimmed V and J ends, which lost 5 bases and 0 bases, there was a span of 14 bases. The DNA for the CDR3 is TGTGCCAGCAGTTACCGACAGACATATAGCAATCAGCCCCAGCATTTT. It yields the protein CASSYRQTYSNQPQHF.

This clone was detected once. The rearrangement joins TRBV11-2 to TRBJ2-6; the D gene is possibly TRBD2 (5 bases). V was pared by 1 base and J by 0 bases, with 10 bases between. The CDR3 totals 17 residues. The germline gives CDR1 SGHAT, CDR2 FQNNGV. CDR3 DNA: TGTGCCAGCAGCTTAGCGGGGAGCTTCTCTGGGGCCAACGTCCTGACTTTC. Translation: CASSLAGSFSGANVLTF.

The chain employs TRBV28 and TRBJ2-7; 7 bases match TRBD1. The V gene end was trimmed by 7 bases and the J gene end by 2 bases; junction bases not matched to a gene: 17. The CDR3 consists of 17 residues. CDR1 and CDR2 (germline): MDHEN, SYDVKM. Here the CDR3 reads CASTVTGLPVGAYEQYF. In DNA form, the CDR3 reads TGTGCCAGCACCGTGACAGGGTTACCCGTCGGGGCCTACGAGCAGTACTTC.

The chain employs TRBV30 and TRBJ1-4; D remains ambiguous. The CDR3 loop spans 15 amino acids. CDR1 GTSNPN and CDR2 SVGIG come from the germline V gene (reference sequence). Trimming took off 0 bases at V and 8 bases at J, with 16 bases between the two ends. CDR3 residues: CAWSVRLGKGEKLFF. The CDR3 nucleotides are TGTGCCTGGAGTGTACGATTGGGGAAAGGGGAAAAACTGTTTTTT.